This T cell receptor beta chain was documented in a study of chemoradiotherapy in HPV16-positive cancers. Whole-study results and caveats: Non-HPV-specific T cells did not expand in tumors during treatment, whereas candidate HPV-specific clones and E7-related motifs did.

The protocol was immunoSEQ multiplex PCR, while the TCRdb copy is restricted to in-frame clones and leaves out a portion. Among about 5,000 clones, around 90% were seen once, and the ten largest hold under 4%. This CDR3 is 13 amino acids long. The V gene's germline CDR1 is SQVTM and CDR2 ANQGSEA. V lost 7 bases and J 0 bases, leaving 12 bases between the germline ends. Of note for this clone: What it recognizes is unknown.

This sequence was found in a human donor with HPV-associated anogenital cancer. The V call is TRBV29-1, the J call TRBJ1-1; D gene unclear. Sample: tumor tissue, taken from a patient who underwent chemoradiotherapy. Here the CDR3 DNA reads TGCAGCGCCCAAGGCAGAGTGAACACTGAAGCTTTCTTT. Translating it yields CSAQGRVNTEAFF.